This T cell receptor (beta chain) was identified in a study of CXCR3-negative and CXCR3-positive naive CD8 T cells. General study findings and limits: TCR strength was inferred from TRB CDR3 properties, while surface CD5 was comparable between naive subsets.

UMI-labeled TRB cDNA libraries were prepared by 5' RACE. For each CDR3 protein, TCRdb gives one entry from its re-call of the 5' RACE reads, without DNA. Its listing shows tens of thousands of distinct CDR3 sequences. This clonotype is deemed medium-sized by its frequency. Its antigen remains unidentified. CD45RO-CCR7+CD27+CD95- cells counted as naive CD8+ T cells. The sample comprised naive CXCR3- CD8+ T cells from blood. Subset indicated: CD45RO-CCR7+CD27+CD95- naive CD8+ T cells lacking CXCR3 (TNR3-). The sequence derives from a human donor in good health. Some clones in this sample may be carry-over from other donors' samples.

CDR3: CASSSGSSDDQETQYF. The chain combines TRBV6-2 or TRBV6-3 with TRBJ2-5; TCRdb reports TRBD2, a call that lacks DNA to check it against. This CDR3 has 16 amino acids. Germline CDR1 is MNHEY and CDR2 is SVGEGT.